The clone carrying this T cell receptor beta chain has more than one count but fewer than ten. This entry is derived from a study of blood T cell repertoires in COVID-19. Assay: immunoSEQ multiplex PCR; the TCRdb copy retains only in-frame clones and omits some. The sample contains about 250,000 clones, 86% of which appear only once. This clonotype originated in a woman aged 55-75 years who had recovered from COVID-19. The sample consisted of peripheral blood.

CDR3 bases: TGTGCCAGCAGCCAATGGGACAGGGCACACAACGTCCTGACTTTC. Residues: CASSQWDRAHNVLTF. This chain links TRBV3-1 (or the pseudogene TRBV3-2) with TRBJ2-6, with TRBD1 identical over 9 bases. The CDR3 consists of 15 residues. CDR1 and CDR2 from the germline V gene are LGHDT and YNNKEL (reference sequence). Trimming took 2 bases from V and 9 from J; bases not matched to a gene: 5.